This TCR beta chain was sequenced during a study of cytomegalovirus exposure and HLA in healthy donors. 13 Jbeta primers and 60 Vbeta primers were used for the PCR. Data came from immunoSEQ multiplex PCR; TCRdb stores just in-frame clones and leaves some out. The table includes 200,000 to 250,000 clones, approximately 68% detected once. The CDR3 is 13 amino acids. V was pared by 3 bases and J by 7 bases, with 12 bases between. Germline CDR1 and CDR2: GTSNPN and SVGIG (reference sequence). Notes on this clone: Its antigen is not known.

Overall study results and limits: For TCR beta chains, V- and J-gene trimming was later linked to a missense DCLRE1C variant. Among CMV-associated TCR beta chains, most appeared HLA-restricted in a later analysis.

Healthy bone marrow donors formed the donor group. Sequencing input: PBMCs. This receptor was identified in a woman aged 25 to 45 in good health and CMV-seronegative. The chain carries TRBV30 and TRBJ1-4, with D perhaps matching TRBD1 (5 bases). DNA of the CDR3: TGTGCCTGGAGCAGGGCCCCACCTGAAAAACTGTTTTTT. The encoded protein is CAWSRAPPEKLFF.